One and the same sample provided the 15 T cell receptor beta chains below, sequenced in a study of regulatory T cells in long-lasting Graves disease. Time point specified: persistent/refractory GD, antithyroid drugs over 5 years with positive TRAb. PBMCs were the source of the RNA used for TCR sequencing. HTBI primers from iRepertoire and Arm-PCR of CDR3 regions yielded the TCR beta libraries. TCRdb processed the multiplex PCR reads anew with MiXCR; each CDR3 protein has one entry. The profile shows hundreds of thousands of distinct CDR3 sequences, 20% to 25% of them singletons. Source: peripheral blood mononuclear cells (PBMCs), taken when the disease was refractory, from a patient treated with antithyroid drugs. Every receptor here comes from a female donor with Graves disease.

This clonotype appeared once. V is TRBV7-2 and J is TRBJ2-2; maybe TRBD1 (6 bases). V dropped 3 bases and J dropped 2 bases, with 22 bases sitting between them. The CDR3 has 19 amino acids. CDR1 and CDR2 (germline): SGHTA, FQGNSA. The CDR3 DNA sequence: TGTGCCAGCAGCTTGTTGTACTCTATCGGACAGTCAAACACCGGGGAGCTGTTTTTT. This encodes CASSLLYSIGQSNTGELFF. Full variable domain (outside the CDR3, taken from reference TRBV7-2 and TRBJ2-2): GAGVSQSPSNKVTEKGKDVELRCDPISGHTALYWYRQSLGQGLEFLIYFQGNSAPDKSGLPSDRFSAERTGGSVSTLTIQRTQQEDSAVYLCASSLLYSIGQSNTGELFFGEGSRLTVL.

This clonotype appeared a single time. The chain recombines TRBV11-2 with TRBJ2-1; 11 bases line up with TRBD2. V was pared by 6 bases and J by 0 bases, with 1 base of the junction left unmatched. Germline CDR1 is SGHAT and CDR2 is FQNNGV. The CDR3 sequence is 15 residues long. The CDR3 bases are TGTGCCAGCAGGCTAGCGGGAGGCTCCTACAATGAGCAGTTCTTC. As protein: CASRLAGGSYNEQFF. The whole variable domain, filled in from reference TRBV11-2 and TRBJ2-1, reads EAGVAQSPRYKIIEKRQSVAFWCNPISGHATLYWYQQILGQGPKLLIQFQNNGVVDDSQLPKDRFSAERLKGVDSTLKIQPAKLEDSAVYLCASRLAGGSYNEQFFGPGTRLTVL.

Only a few counts were recorded for this clonotype. This chain links TRBV19 with TRBJ1-2, with TRBD1 matching 10 bases. CDR1 and CDR2 from the germline V gene are LNHDA and SQIVND (reference sequence). V was pared by 10 bases and J by 8 bases, with 16 bases of the junction left unmatched. The CDR3 has 15 residues. The CDR3 sequence: CATSPGTGALGGYTF. The CDR3 DNA is TGTGCCACCTCCCCCGGGACAGGGGCTCTTGGGGGCTACACCTTC.

The J gene is TRBJ2-7, the V gene TRBV6-5; possibly TRBD1 for D (5 bases). Germline CDR1 and CDR2: MNHEY and SVGAGI. This CDR3 comprises 15 residues. Trimming removed 4 bases from V and 3 bases from J, with 16 bases in between. CDR3 residues: CASSLGAERFYEQYF. CDR3 DNA: TGTGCCAGCAGTTTAGGGGCAGAGAGATTCTACGAGCAGTACTTC.

This clonotype came up a few times. The V gene is TRBV3-1, the J gene TRBJ2-3; possibly TRBD1 or TRBD2 for D (5 bases each). The germline gives CDR1 LGHDT, CDR2 YNNKEL (reference sequence). The CDR3 extends over 15 amino acids. Trimming removed 4 bases from V and 1 base from J, with 12 bases in between. CDR3 protein: CASSPTRGRTDTQYF. The CDR3, as DNA: TGTGCCAGCAGCCCCACCCGGGGACGCACAGATACGCAGTATTTT.

Turning to this clonotype: This may be a read error, as it is one base from a much larger clone. The chain combines TRBV11-2 with TRBJ1-6; no reliable D call. This CDR3 is 15 amino acids long. Germline-derived CDR1 and CDR2 are SGHAT and FQNNGV. The CDR3 DNA reads as TGTGCCAGCAGCTTAGGCCGTGTGGGGAATTCACTCCTCCACTTT. Protein product: CASSLGRVGNSLLHF.

In this sample, this clonotype turned up many times. The V and J genes are TRBV2 and TRBJ1-4; maybe TRBD1 (6 bases). The CDR3 is made up of 16 amino acids. Looked up from germline, CDR1 is SNHLY and CDR2 is FYNNEI. Trimming took off 4 bases at V and 3 bases at J, with 15 bases between the two ends. As DNA, the CDR3 is TGTGCCAGCAGTGTCGAAAGGGGGAAAGCTAATGAAAAACTGTTTTTT. Its translation: CASSVERGKANEKLFF.

This clonotype was found many times. The V and J genes are TRBV20-1 and TRBJ2-5, with 11 bases aligning to TRBD2. CDR3 length: 14 amino acids. CDR1 and CDR2 from the germline V gene are DFQATT and SNEGSKA (reference sequence). The J segment lost 2 bases and the V segment lost 3 bases, leaving 2 bases of the junction unmatched. Written as DNA, the CDR3 is TGCAGTGCTAGGGGGACTAGCGGTCAAGAGACCCAGTACTTC. It specifies CSARGTSGQETQYF.

The V gene is TRBV20-1, the J gene TRBJ2-7; a possible D gene is TRBD2 (6 bases). V dropped 2 bases and J dropped 6 bases, with 14 bases sitting between them. There are 13 residues in the CDR3. In germline, CDR1 is DFQATT, CDR2 SNEGSKA (reference sequence). Here the CDR3 reads CSARSTLGGEQYF. The CDR3 DNA follows: TGCAGTGCTAGATCAACATTGGGGGGCGAGCAGTACTTC.

The CDR3 region has the DNA TGTGCCAGCAGTGAAGACAGGGGGTCCTATAATTCACCCCTCCACTTT. This sequence encodes CASSEDRGSYNSPLHF. The chain employs TRBV2 and TRBJ1-6, with TRBD1 identical over 8 bases. J gave up 1 base and V 1 base, and 0 bases lay outside the gene matches. The CDR3 spans 16 residues. Germline assignment: CDR1 SNHLY and CDR2 FYNNEI.

In this sample, this clonotype turned up many times. V gene TRBV28 combines with J gene TRBJ2-7; 7 bases align to TRBD1. In germline, CDR1 is MDHEN, CDR2 SYDVKM. V was pared by 7 bases and J by 3 bases, with 6 bases of the junction left unmatched. The CDR3 is made up of 13 amino acids. DNA of the CDR3: TGTGCCAGCACCCCGGGACAGCTCTACGAGCAGTACTTC. This gives the protein CASTPGQLYEQYF.

This clonotype was seen ten or more times. The rearrangement joins TRBV28 to TRBJ2-2; 11 nucleotides line up with TRBD2. Germline V gene data show CDR1 as MDHEN and CDR2 as SYDVKM. The junction had 2 bases not matched to a gene; V was cut back by 6 bases and J by 2 bases. The CDR3 sequence is 15 residues long. CDR3 region: CASRGTSGNTGELFF. CDR3 nucleotide sequence: TGTGCCAGCAGGGGGACTAGCGGTAACACCGGGGAGCTGTTTTTT.

This clonotype was counted between two and nine times. The chain is built from TRBV13 and TRBJ1-3, with unresolved D. Between the trimmed V and J ends, which lost 0 bases and 0 bases, there was a span of 12 bases. Germline CDR1 reads PRHDT; CDR2 reads FYEKMQ (reference sequence). The CDR3 totals 17 residues. Here the CDR3 reads CASSLGLRRNSGNTIYF. The CDR3 DNA reads as TGTGCCAGCAGCTTAGGCCTGAGGCGAAACTCTGGAAACACCATATATTTT.

This clonotype was seen at least ten times. This chain connects TRBV12-3 or TRBV12-4 to TRBJ2-7; TRBD1 matches 7 bases. After removal of 1 base from V and 1 base from J, the junction contained 7 bases not matched to a gene. There are 16 residues in the CDR3. The CDR3 is CASSLEGTALSYEQYF. For the CDR3, the DNA is TGTGCCAGCAGTTTAGAGGGGACAGCGCTTTCCTACGAGCAGTACTTC.

The sample holds many counts of this clonotype. The gene calls are TRBV12-3 or TRBV12-4 and TRBJ1-5; D is unresolved. The CDR3 extends over 13 amino acids. With 5 bases removed from V and 7 bases from J, the gap between germline ends came to 12 bases. CDR3 sequence reads: CASSLDLTQPQHF. The CDR3 coding sequence is TGTGCCAGCAGTCTGGACCTGACGCAGCCCCAGCATTTT.